The 28 T cell receptor beta chains in this list originate from one sample, sequenced in a study of blood T cell repertoires in COVID-19 (dated by TCRdb to 2018 to 2021). Receptor libraries were prepared by the immunoSEQ multiplex PCR assay. TCRdb took over this immuneACCESS table, retaining in-frame rearrangements with V and J assigned. Such tables are incomplete; in checked studies, under half of the missing clones stem from an unresolved V gene, and the remainder is unexplained. The sample table holds approximately 240,000 clones, of which 84% were seen once. The ten largest clonotypes hold roughly 20% of the sample. The source material was peripheral blood. All receptors derive from a woman older than 75 with active or convalescent COVID-19.

This clone occurred a few times. CDR3 protein: CASSRSGHEQYF. The CDR3 DNA reads TGTGCCAGCAGTCGCAGCGGGCACGAGCAGTACTTC. This chain connects TRBV6-2 or TRBV6-3 to TRBJ2-7; tentative D call: TRBD2 (6 bases). This CDR3 has 12 residues. In germline, CDR1 is MNHEY, CDR2 SVGEGT. V lost 5 bases, J lost 5 bases, and 10 bases lay in between.

CDR3 coding DNA: TGTGCCAGCAGACGACAGGGGGCAGCCGGGGAGCTGTTTTTT. The encoded protein is CASRRQGAAGELFF. The V call is TRBV2, the J call TRBJ2-2, with 10 nucleotides matching TRBD1. CDR1 is SNHLY, CDR2 FYNNEI, per germline. V was pared by 6 bases and J by 6 bases, with 4 bases of the junction left unmatched. The CDR3 sequence is 14 residues long.

The chain joins TRBV18 to TRBJ2-7; TRBD2 agrees at 12 bases. The CDR3 consists of 16 residues. CDR1 is KGHSH, CDR2 LQKENI, per germline. The J segment lost 6 bases and the V segment lost 0 bases, leaving 6 bases of the junction unmatched. The DNA of the CDR3 is TGTGCCAGCTCACCACCTCCTAGCGGGAGGGCCCGCGAGCAGTACTTC. It translates to CASSPPPSGRAREQYF. Together with reference TRBV18 and TRBJ2-7, the CDR3 gives the full variable domain: NAGVMQNPRHLVRRRGQEARLRCSPMKGHSHVYWYRQLPEEGLKFMVYLQKENIIDESGMPKERFSAEFPKEGPSILRIQQVVRGDSAAYFCASSPPPSGRAREQYFGPGTRLTVT.

The chain uses TRBV9 and TRBJ1-3; D possibly corresponds to TRBD1 (6 bases). Germline CDR1 and CDR2: SGDLS and YYNGEE. The CDR3 has 16 residues. V gave up 3 bases and J gave up 4 bases, with 17 bases separating them. For the CDR3, the DNA is TGTGCCAGCAGCGAGGAATTGGGGGCTCGAGGAAACACCATATATTTT. As protein: CASSEELGARGNTIYF.

The chain links TRBV6-5 to TRBJ2-1, with D possibly TRBD1 on 5 matching bases. The CDR3 runs to 15 residues. V lost 2 bases, J lost 6 bases, and 14 bases lay in between. From germline, CDR1 is MNHEY and CDR2 SVGAGI. This chain's CDR3 is CASSYQATEPNEQFF. The CDR3 DNA is TGTGCCAGCAGTTACCAAGCGACAGAACCCAATGAGCAGTTCTTC.

The rearrangement links TRBV4-3 to TRBJ2-1, with 8 bases that match TRBD2. V trimming: 0 bases; J trimming: 3 bases; junction bases outside the gene matches: 7. Germline-derived CDR1 and CDR2 are LGHNA and YSLEER. The length of the CDR3 is 17 residues. CDR3 bases: TGCGCCAGCAGCCAAGATCCATATAGCGGGGTCTACAATGAGCAGTTCTTC. It encodes CASSQDPYSGVYNEQFF.

The chain employs TRBV2 and TRBJ2-5; TRBD2 matches 14 bases. CDR1 SNHLY and CDR2 FYNNEI come from the germline V gene. The CDR3 covers 15 residues. V gave up 6 bases and J gave up 5 bases; unmatched junction bases: 5. The CDR3 loop is CASRSGLAGVETQYF. CDR3 bases: TGTGCCAGCAGGTCGGGACTAGCGGGAGTTGAGACCCAGTACTTC.

This rearrangement joins TRBV7-2 to TRBJ2-3, with 13 bases lining up with TRBD2. V shed 2 bases and J 4 bases; nucleotides not matched to a gene: 3. Germline V gene data show CDR1 as SGHTA and CDR2 as FQGNSA. There are 16 residues in the CDR3. CDR3 protein: CASSLTSGGGPDTQYF. The CDR3 nucleotides are TGTGCCAGCAGCTTAACTAGCGGGGGGGGTCCAGATACGCAGTATTTT.

The chain links TRBV4-2 to TRBJ2-7, with 8 bases matching TRBD1. CDR3 length: 16 amino acids. Trimming at V came to 3 bases and at J to 4 bases, leaving 11 bases not matched to a gene. The germline V gene encodes CDR1 LGHNA and CDR2 YNFKEQ. The chain's CDR3 is CASSQGGQGEVYEQYF. Written as DNA, the CDR3 is TGTGCCAGCAGCCAGGGTGGACAGGGAGAGGTGTACGAGCAGTACTTC.

The chain has TRBV7-2 and TRBJ2-6; no reliable D call. From germline, CDR1 is SGHTA and CDR2 FQGNSA. The CDR3 covers 14 residues. The V end lost 11 bases, the J end lost 0 bases, and 11 bases lay between the germline ends. The CDR3 region is CAAPSTSGANVLTF. The CDR3, as DNA: TGTGCCGCCCCCAGTACCTCTGGGGCCAACGTCCTGACTTTC.

The rearrangement links TRBV5-1 to TRBJ1-1, with D possibly TRBD1 on 5 matching bases. Trimming cost V 1 base and J 0 bases, with 16 bases left between them. Germline lookup yields CDR1 SGHRS and CDR2 YFSETQ. The CDR3 contains 17 residues. The CDR3 protein is CASSLSGRKELNTEAFF. The CDR3 DNA reads as TGCGCCAGCAGCTTGTCAGGGCGGAAGGAGCTGAACACTGAAGCTTTCTTT.

The chain employs TRBV9 and TRBJ2-3; perhaps TRBD2 as D (6 bases). V lost 4 bases, J lost 1 base, and 16 bases lay in between. There are 16 residues in the CDR3. The germline CDR1 and CDR2 sequences are SGDLS and YYNGEE. DNA of the CDR3: TGTGCCAGCAGCCTTCGGGGGTTGGCGGGCACAGATACGCAGTATTTT. Amino acid sequence: CASSLRGLAGTDTQYF.

This chain connects TRBV12-5 to TRBJ2-7, with D unresolved. The CDR3 consists of 14 residues. Per the germline V gene, CDR1 is LGHNT and CDR2 is FRNRAP. Trimming shortened V by 5 bases and J by 2 bases, and 13 bases separated the two germline ends. The CDR3 is CASGAVRSPYEQYF. Written as DNA, the CDR3 is TGTGCTAGTGGTGCCGTAAGAAGCCCCTACGAGCAGTACTTC.

CDR3 nucleotide sequence: TGTGCCAGCAGCTTAGGGACGACTAGCGGGAGTTTCGGCGAGCAGTACTTC. It encodes CASSLGTTSGSFGEQYF. The genes are TRBV27 and TRBJ2-7; TRBD2 matches at 12 bases. The CDR3 is made up of 17 amino acids. Germline CDR1 MNHEY, CDR2 SMNVEV (reference sequence). V trimming: 6 bases; J trimming: 6 bases; junction bases outside the gene matches: 15.

The rearrangement uses TRBV5-1 and TRBJ2-1; 7 bases line up with TRBD2. Per germline, CDR1 SGHRS and CDR2 YFSETQ. Trimming cost V 4 bases and J 7 bases; bases outside gene matches: 8. The CDR3 is made up of 14 amino acids. DNA for the CDR3: TGCGCCAGCAGCGGATGGACTAGTCGAAATGAGCAGTTCTTC. The encoded protein is CASSGWTSRNEQFF. Full variable domain (rest looked up from reference TRBV5-1 and TRBJ2-1): KAGVTQTPRYLIKTRGQQVTLSCSPISGHRSVSWYQQTPGQGLQFLFEYFSETQRNKGNFPGRFSGRQFSNSRSEMNVSTLELGDSALYLCASSGWTSRNEQFFGPGTRLTVL.

J is TRBJ2-1 and V is TRBV7-3, with TRBD2 matching 7 bases. This CDR3 has 15 amino acids. V was pared by 0 bases and J by 7 bases, with 6 bases of the junction left unmatched. Germline V lookup: CDR1 SGHTA, CDR2 FQGTGA. CDR3 DNA sequence: TGTGCCAGCAGCTTAACGAGGCGGGAGTCTAATGAGCAGTTCTTC. Protein product: CASSLTRRESNEQFF. Supplemented by reference TRBV7-3 and TRBJ2-1, the full variable domain reads GAGVSQTPSNKVTEKGKYVELRCDPISGHTALYWYRQSLGQGPEFLIYFQGTGAADDSGLPNDRFFAVRPEGSVSTLKIQRTERGDSAVYLCASSLTRRESNEQFFGPGTRLTVL.

This chain links TRBV13 with TRBJ2-7, with D tentatively TRBD1 (5 bases). CDR1 is PRHDT and CDR2 is FYEKMQ in the germline V gene (reference sequence). V was cut by 1 base and J by 7 bases, with 17 bases left in between. The CDR3 has 15 amino acids. In DNA, the CDR3 is TGTGCCAGCAGCTTAGAGAGTAGGCAGGGAAGAGAGCAGTACTTC. It specifies CASSLESRQGREQYF.

The chain combines TRBV21-1 with TRBJ2-7; TRBD1, the table's D call, was not compared with the DNA. TRBV21-1 is a listed pseudogene. The CDR3 has 14 amino acids. For the CDR3, the DNA is TGTGCCAGCAGCACAGGGGGTCTAATAGACGAGCAGTACTTC. Its translation: CASSTGGLIDEQYF.

The rearrangement joins TRBV30 to TRBJ1-2; possible D gene TRBD1, 5 bases. The CDR3 spans 15 residues. CDR1 and CDR2 (germline): GTSNPN, SVGIG (reference sequence). Trimming stripped 1 base from V and 4 bases from J, with 16 bases between. The CDR3 DNA reads TGTGCCTGGAGTGCCGAGCCCCAGGGCAGCTATGGCTACACCTTC. This translates into CAWSAEPQGSYGYTF.

This clone has a single count. CDR3 in DNA: TGTGCCAGCTCACCATACAGGGGCGACTCTAATGAAAAACTGTTTTTT. As protein: CASSPYRGDSNEKLFF. The chain joins TRBV18 to TRBJ1-4, with 7 bases lining up with TRBD1. V was pared by 2 bases and J by 3 bases, with 6 bases of the junction left unmatched. CDR3 size: 16 residues. The germline V gene has CDR1 KGHSH and CDR2 LQKENI.

The chain carries TRBV5-1 and TRBJ2-6, with TRBD1 matching over 11 bases. V lost 4 bases to trimming and J lost 0 bases; unmatched junction nucleotides: 3. Germline CDR1 SGHRS, CDR2 YFSETQ. This CDR3 has 17 residues. CDR3 sequence reads: CASSPGTGGSGANVLTF. As DNA, the CDR3 is TGCGCCAGCAGCCCCGGGACAGGGGGCTCTGGGGCCAACGTCCTGACTTTC.

The rearrangement links TRBV15 to TRBJ1-1; 7 bases are a match to TRBD1. V lost 4 bases and J lost 7; bases outside the gene matches: 6. The length of the CDR3 is 13 residues. CDR1 LNHNV and CDR2 YYDKDF come from the germline V gene (reference sequence). Here the CDR3 DNA reads TGTGCCACCAGCATGACAGGGTGGGGTGAAGCTTTCTTT. As protein: CATSMTGWGEAFF.

The chain links TRBV3-1 (or the pseudogene TRBV3-2) to TRBJ1-2; the match to TRBD1 covers 9 bases. Trimming at V came to 1 base and at J to 0 bases, leaving 6 bases not matched to a gene. This CDR3 is built from 17 residues. Germline loops: CDR1 LGHDT, CDR2 YNNKEL (reference sequence). CDR3 nucleotides: TGTGCCAGCAGCCAAGCGGGACAGGGATGGGCTAACTATGGCTACACCTTC. The encoded protein is CASSQAGQGWANYGYTF.

The chain is built from TRBV6-5 and TRBJ1-5; perhaps TRBD1 as D (6 bases). The germline gives CDR1 MNHEY, CDR2 SVGAGI. V lost 6 bases and J lost 3, with 12 bases in between. This CDR3 has 14 amino acids. This CDR3 reads CASSDGQHNQPQHF. CDR3 nucleotides: TGTGCCAGCAGCGACGGACAGCACAATCAGCCCCAGCATTTT.

The sample holds one count of this clone. V and J are TRBV6-5 and TRBJ1-1; no clear D gene. V lost 7 bases to trimming and J lost 1 base, with 16 bases between them. This CDR3 is built from 15 residues. Per germline, CDR1 MNHEY and CDR2 SVGAGI. CDR3 sequence reads: CASKRDSSRNTEAFF. The DNA for the CDR3 is TGTGCCAGCAAGAGGGATTCCAGCAGGAACACTGAAGCTTTCTTT.

The chain recombines TRBV19 with TRBJ2-7, with 7 nucleotides matching TRBD1. The germline gives CDR1 LNHDA, CDR2 SQIVND (reference sequence). There are 13 residues in the CDR3. The J segment lost 6 bases and the V segment lost 2 bases, leaving 4 bases of the junction unmatched. CDR3 nucleotide sequence: TGTGCCAGTAGTATAAAGGCAGGGGGCGAGCAGTACTTC. It specifies CASSIKAGGEQYF.

The chain links TRBV7-9 to TRBJ1-1; 7 nucleotides align to TRBD1. V lost 5 bases and J lost 8; bases outside the gene matches: 11. The germline CDR1 and CDR2 sequences are SEHNR and FQNEAQ (reference sequence). The CDR3 covers 14 residues. The CDR3 region has the DNA TGTGCCAGCAGCCCAACCGGGACAGAGTTAGAAGCTTTCTTT. Translating it yields CASSPTGTELEAFF.

CDR3 in amino acids: CASSRDRAGANVLTF. The CDR3 nucleotides read TGTGCCAGCAGTAGAGACAGGGCTGGGGCCAACGTCCTGACTTTC. The chain links TRBV27 to TRBJ2-6, with 7 bases fitting TRBD1. The J segment lost 2 bases and the V segment lost 5 bases, leaving 3 bases of the junction unmatched. The length of the CDR3 is 15 residues. Germline CDR1 and CDR2: MNHEY and SMNVEV (reference sequence).